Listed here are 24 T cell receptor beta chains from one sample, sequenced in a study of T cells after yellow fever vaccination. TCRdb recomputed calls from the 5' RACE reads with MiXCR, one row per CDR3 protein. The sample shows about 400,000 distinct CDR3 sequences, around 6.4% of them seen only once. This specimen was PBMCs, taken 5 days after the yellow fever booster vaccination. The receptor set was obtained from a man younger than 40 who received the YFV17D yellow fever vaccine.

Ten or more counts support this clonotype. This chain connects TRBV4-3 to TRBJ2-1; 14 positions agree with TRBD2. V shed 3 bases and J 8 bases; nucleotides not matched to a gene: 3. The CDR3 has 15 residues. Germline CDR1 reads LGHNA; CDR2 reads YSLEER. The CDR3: CASSQGLAGVYEQFF. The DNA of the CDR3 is TGCGCCAGCAGCCAGGGACTAGCGGGAGTCTATGAGCAGTTCTTC.

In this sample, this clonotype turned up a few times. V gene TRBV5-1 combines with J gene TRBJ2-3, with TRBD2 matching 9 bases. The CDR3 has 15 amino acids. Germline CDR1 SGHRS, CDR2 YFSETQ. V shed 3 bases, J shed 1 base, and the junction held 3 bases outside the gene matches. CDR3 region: CASSSAGGRTDTQYF. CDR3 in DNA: TGCGCCAGCAGCTCAGCGGGAGGCCGCACAGATACGCAGTATTTT.

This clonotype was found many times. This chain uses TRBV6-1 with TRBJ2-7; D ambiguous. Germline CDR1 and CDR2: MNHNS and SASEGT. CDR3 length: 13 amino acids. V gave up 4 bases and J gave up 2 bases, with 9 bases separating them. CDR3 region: CASSVVGTYEQYF. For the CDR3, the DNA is TGTGCCAGCAGTGTTGTCGGTACCTACGAGCAGTACTTC.

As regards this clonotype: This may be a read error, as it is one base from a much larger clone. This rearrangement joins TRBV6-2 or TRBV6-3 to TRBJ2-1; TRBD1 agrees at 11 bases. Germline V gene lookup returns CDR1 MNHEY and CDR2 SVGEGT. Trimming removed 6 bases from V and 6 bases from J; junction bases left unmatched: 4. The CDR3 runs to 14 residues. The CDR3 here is CASRGTGGGNEQFF. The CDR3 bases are TGTGCCAGCAGAGGGACAGGGGGTGGCAATGAGCAGTTCTTC.

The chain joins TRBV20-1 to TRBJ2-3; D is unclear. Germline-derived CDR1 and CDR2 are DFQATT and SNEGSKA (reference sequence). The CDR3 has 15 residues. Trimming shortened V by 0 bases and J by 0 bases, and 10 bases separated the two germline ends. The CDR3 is CSAREAHGSTDTQYF. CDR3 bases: TGCAGTGCTAGAGAGGCCCACGGTAGCACAGATACGCAGTATTTT.

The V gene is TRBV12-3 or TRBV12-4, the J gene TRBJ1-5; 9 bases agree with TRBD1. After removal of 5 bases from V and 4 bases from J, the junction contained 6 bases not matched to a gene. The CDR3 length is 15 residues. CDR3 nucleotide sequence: TGTGCCAGCAGTGGGGGGACAGGGCTAAATCAGCCCCAGCATTTT. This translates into CASSGGTGLNQPQHF.

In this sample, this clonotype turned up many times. The CDR3 DNA reads TGTGCCAGCTCAAGTGGACAGGAGTCTAGTGAGCAGTTCTTC. Its protein is CASSSGQESSEQFF. The V call is TRBV18, the J call TRBJ2-1; 7 bases map to TRBD1. The CDR3 length is 14 residues. With V trimmed by 5 bases and J by 9 bases, 10 bases remained unmatched. Germline assignment: CDR1 KGHSH and CDR2 LQKENI.

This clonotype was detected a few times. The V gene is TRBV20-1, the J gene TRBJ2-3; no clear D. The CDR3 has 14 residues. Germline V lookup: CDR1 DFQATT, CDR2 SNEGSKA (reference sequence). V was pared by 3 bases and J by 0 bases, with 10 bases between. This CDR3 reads CSARPLTSTDTQYF. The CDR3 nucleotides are TGCAGTGCTAGGCCCCTTACTAGCACAGATACGCAGTATTTT.

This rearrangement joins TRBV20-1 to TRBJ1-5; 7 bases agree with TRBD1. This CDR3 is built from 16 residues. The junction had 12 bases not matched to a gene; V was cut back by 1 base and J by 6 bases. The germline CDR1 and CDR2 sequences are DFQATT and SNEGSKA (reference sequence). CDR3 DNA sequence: TGCAGTGCTAGAGCTTCCGAGACAGGGATCGGTCAGCCCCAGCATTTT. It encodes CSARASETGIGQPQHF.

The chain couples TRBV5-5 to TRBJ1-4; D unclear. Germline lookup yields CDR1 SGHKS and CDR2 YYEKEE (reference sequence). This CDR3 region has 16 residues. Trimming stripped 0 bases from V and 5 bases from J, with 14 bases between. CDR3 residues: CASSLGNAGRNEKLFF. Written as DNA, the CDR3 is TGTGCCAGCAGCTTGGGGAACGCAGGAAGGAATGAAAAACTGTTTTTT.

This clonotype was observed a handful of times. The CDR3 DNA reads TGCAGTGCCACACCTTCCACGACTAGCAATCAGCCCCAGCATTTT. Amino acid sequence: CSATPSTTSNQPQHF. This chain links TRBV20-1 with TRBJ1-5; D gene ambiguous. This CDR3 is built from 15 residues. CDR1 is DFQATT, CDR2 SNEGSKA, per germline (reference sequence). The ends were cut back, 6 bases at V and 0 bases at J, with 15 bases in the middle.

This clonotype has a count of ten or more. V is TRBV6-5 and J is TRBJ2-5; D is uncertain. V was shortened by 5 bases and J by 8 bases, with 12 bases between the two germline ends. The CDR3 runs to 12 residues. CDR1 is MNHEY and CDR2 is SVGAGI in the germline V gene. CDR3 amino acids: CASSGALGTQYF. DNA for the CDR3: TGTGCCAGCAGTGGAGCTCTAGGAACCCAGTACTTC.

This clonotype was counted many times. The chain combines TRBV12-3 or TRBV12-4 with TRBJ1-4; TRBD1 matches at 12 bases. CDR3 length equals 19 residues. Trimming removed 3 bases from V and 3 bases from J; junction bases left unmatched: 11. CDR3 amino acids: CASSFANRDRGLPNEKLFF. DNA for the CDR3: TGTGCCAGCAGTTTCGCCAACCGGGACAGGGGGCTTCCTAATGAAAAACTGTTTTTT.

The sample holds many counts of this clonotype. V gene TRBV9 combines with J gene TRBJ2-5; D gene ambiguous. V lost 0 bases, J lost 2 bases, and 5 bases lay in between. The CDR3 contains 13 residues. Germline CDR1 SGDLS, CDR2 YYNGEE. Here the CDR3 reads CASSVVGQETQYF. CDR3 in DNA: TGTGCCAGCAGCGTAGTGGGGCAAGAGACCCAGTACTTC.

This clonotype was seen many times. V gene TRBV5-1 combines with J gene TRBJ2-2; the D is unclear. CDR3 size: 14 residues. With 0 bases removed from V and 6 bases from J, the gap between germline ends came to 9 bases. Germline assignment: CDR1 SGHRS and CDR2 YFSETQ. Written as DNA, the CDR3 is TGCGCCAGCAGCTTGGAAAAAGTCCCCGGGGAGCTGTTTTTT. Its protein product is CASSLEKVPGELFF.

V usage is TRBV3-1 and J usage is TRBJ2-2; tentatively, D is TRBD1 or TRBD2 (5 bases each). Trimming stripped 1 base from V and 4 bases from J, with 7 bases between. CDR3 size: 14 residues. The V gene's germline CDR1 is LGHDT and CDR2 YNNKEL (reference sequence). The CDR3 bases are TGTGCCAGCAGCCAAGGGGACCTCACCGGGGAGCTGTTTTTT. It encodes CASSQGDLTGELFF.

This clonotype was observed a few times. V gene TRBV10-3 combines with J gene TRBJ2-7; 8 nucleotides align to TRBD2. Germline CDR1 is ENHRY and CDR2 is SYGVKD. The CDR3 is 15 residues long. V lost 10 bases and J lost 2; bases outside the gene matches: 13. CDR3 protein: CATSPQRESTYEQYF. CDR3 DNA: TGTGCCACCAGCCCCCAGCGGGAGAGCACCTACGAGCAGTACTTC.

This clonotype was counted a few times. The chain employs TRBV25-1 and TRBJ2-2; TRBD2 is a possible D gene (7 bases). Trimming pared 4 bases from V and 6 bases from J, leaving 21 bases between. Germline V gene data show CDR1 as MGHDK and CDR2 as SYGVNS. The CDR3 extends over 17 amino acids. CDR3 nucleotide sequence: TGTGCCAGCAGTGGCCCGGGGTCGAGGGGGAGGGCCGGGGAGCTGTTTTTT. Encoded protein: CASSGPGSRGRAGELFF.

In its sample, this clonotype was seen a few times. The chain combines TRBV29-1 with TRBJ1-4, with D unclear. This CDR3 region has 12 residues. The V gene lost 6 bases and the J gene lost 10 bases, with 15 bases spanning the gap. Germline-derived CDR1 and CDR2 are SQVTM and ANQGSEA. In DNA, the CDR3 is TGCAGCGTAGCTTCCAAGGCAGGAAAACTGTTTTTT. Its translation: CSVASKAGKLFF. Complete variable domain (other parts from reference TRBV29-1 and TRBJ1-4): SAVISQKPSRDICQRGTSLTIQCQVDSQVTMMFWYRQQPGQSLTLIATANQGSEATYESGFVIDKFPISRPNLTFSTLTVSNMSPEDSSIYLCSVASKAGKLFFGSGTQLSVL.

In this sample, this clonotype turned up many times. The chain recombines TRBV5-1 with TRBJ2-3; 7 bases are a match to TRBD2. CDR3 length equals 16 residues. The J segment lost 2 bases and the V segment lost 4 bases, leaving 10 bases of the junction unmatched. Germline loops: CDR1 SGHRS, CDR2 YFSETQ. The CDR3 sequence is CASSPDSGAITDTQYF. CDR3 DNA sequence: TGCGCCAGCAGCCCCGACAGCGGGGCTATCACAGATACGCAGTATTTT.

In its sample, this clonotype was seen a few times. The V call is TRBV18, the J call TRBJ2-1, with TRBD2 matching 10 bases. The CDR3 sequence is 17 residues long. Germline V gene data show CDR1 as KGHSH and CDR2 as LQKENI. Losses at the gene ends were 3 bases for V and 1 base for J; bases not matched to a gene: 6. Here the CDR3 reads CASSPKREGRSYNEQFF. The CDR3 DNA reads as TGTGCCAGCTCACCTAAGCGGGAGGGCCGTTCCTACAATGAGCAGTTCTTC.

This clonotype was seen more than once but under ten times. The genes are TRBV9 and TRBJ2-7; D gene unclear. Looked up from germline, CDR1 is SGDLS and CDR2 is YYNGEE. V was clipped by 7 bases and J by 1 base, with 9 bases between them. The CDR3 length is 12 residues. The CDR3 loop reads CASGQSSYEQYF. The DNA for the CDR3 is TGTGCCAGCGGGCAGAGTTCCTACGAGCAGTACTTC.

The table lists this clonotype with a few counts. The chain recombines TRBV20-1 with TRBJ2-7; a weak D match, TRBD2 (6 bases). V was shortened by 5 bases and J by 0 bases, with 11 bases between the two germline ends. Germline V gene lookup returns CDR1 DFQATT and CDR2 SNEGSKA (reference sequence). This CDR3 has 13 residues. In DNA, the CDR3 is TGCAGTGCTGAAGAGCGGGCCTCCTACGAGCAGTACTTC. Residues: CSAEERASYEQYF.

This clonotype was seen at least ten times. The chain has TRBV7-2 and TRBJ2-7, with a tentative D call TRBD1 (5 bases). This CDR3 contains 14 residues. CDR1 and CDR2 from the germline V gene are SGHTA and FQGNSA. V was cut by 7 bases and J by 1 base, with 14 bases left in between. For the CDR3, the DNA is TGTGCCAGCAACTCACCGACAGCATCCTACGAGCAGTACTTC. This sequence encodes CASNSPTASYEQYF.